The 24 T cell receptor beta chains reported below all come from one sample, sequenced in a study of blood T cells in healthy people across ages. Using a J-beta primer mix together with a sample-barcoded 5' primer, a second PCR was run for roughly 7 to 12 cycles. TCRdb re-analysed the 5' RACE reads in MiXCR, keeping a single row per CDR3 protein. The repertoire has some 1.6 million distinct CDR3 sequences, around 36% of them found once; the top ten carry roughly 10%. The sequenced material came from blood. The receptor set was obtained from a woman in her twenties or thirties in good health.

This clonotype turned up a few times. The chain employs TRBV20-1 and TRBJ1-2, with 8 bases identical to TRBD1. After removal of 3 bases from V and 2 bases from J, the junction contained 11 bases not matched to a gene. This CDR3 spans 16 amino acids. The V gene's germline CDR1 is DFQATT and CDR2 SNEGSKA (reference sequence). The CDR3 DNA sequence: TGCAGTGCTAGTTCAACAGGGGGACTCAAGAACTATGGCTACACCTTC. Its protein is CSASSTGGLKNYGYTF.

This clonotype was seen a few times. A read error may produce the germline difference seen at one junction end. The rearrangement links TRBV15 to TRBJ2-7, with TRBD2 matching 8 bases. The CDR3 sequence is 13 residues long. Germline V gene lookup returns CDR1 LNHNV and CDR2 YYDKDF (reference sequence). The CDR3 DNA sequence: TGTGCCATCAGCATAGCGGGGTTCGACGAGCAGTACTTC. It translates to CAISIAGFDEQYF.

The chain carries TRBV6-1 and TRBJ2-1, with 7 bases lining up with TRBD2. V dropped 10 bases and J dropped 8; count of bases not matched to a gene: 29. The V gene's germline CDR1 is MNHNS and CDR2 SASEGT. The CDR3 extends over 19 amino acids. CDR3 nucleotides: TGTGCCACCGCACGGACCTTACTAGCGATGCACGGGTGGCTGCATGAGCAGTTCTTC. Its protein product is CATARTLLAMHGWLHEQFF.

This clonotype turned up a few times. CDR3 DNA sequence: TGTGCCAGCACTGAGGACAACATGAACACTGAAGCTTTCTTT. It codes for CASTEDNMNTEAFF. The chain is built from TRBV6-6 and TRBJ1-1; tentatively, D is TRBD1 (5 bases). The V end was cut by 7 bases, the J end by 0 bases, with 12 bases between. This CDR3 has 14 residues. The germline V gene encodes CDR1 MNHNY and CDR2 SVGAGI (reference sequence).

This clonotype was detected ten times or more. The V and J genes are TRBV5-1 and TRBJ2-3; D is undetermined. The length of the CDR3 is 14 residues. V lost 2 bases and J 5 bases, leaving 12 bases between the germline ends. Germline CDR1 SGHRS, CDR2 YFSETQ. The DNA of the CDR3 is TGCGCCAGCAGCTTTTATGGCCTGGAAGATACGCAGTATTTT. It translates to CASSFYGLEDTQYF.

The rearrangement joins TRBV28 to TRBJ2-2; 10 bases map to TRBD1. The germline gives CDR1 MDHEN, CDR2 SYDVKM. The CDR3 loop spans 14 amino acids. J was trimmed by 7 bases and V by 6 bases; bases with no gene match: 5. CDR3 coding DNA: TGTGCCAGCAGGTGGACAGGGGGAAGCGGGGAGCTGTTTTTT. Residues: CASRWTGGSGELFF. Supplemented by reference TRBV28 and TRBJ2-2, the full variable domain reads DVKVTQSSRYLVKRTGEKVFLECVQDMDHENMFWYRQDPGLGLRLIYFSYDVKMKEKGDIPEGYSVSREKKERFSLILESASTNQTSMYLCASRWTGGSGELFFGEGSRLTVL.

This clonotype has a handful of counts. The genes are TRBV24-1 and TRBJ2-1, with D possibly called TRBD1 or TRBD2 (5 bases each). The germline V gene encodes CDR1 KGHDR and CDR2 SFDVKD. V shed 4 bases and J shed 3 bases, with 12 bases lying between them. The CDR3 is 15 amino acids. This CDR3 is CATSERGSIYNEQFF. The CDR3 DNA reads TGTGCCACCAGTGAGAGGGGTAGTATCTACAATGAGCAGTTCTTC.

Comment on this clonotype: A read error may explain this, as a much larger clone is one base away. The chain recombines TRBV29-1 with TRBJ2-1, with D perhaps matching TRBD2 (5 bases). The CDR3 loop spans 15 amino acids. Germline V lookup: CDR1 SQVTM, CDR2 ANQGSEA. The CDR3 protein is CSHRGGTSSYDEQFF. The CDR3 DNA reads as TGCAGCCATCGCGGAGGCACTTCCTCCTACGATGAGCAGTTCTTC.

This chain uses TRBV5-1 with TRBJ2-7, with D possibly being TRBD1 (5 bases). The ends were cut back, 4 bases at V and 3 bases at J, with 14 bases in the middle. The CDR3 consists of 14 residues. CDR1 is SGHRS and CDR2 is YFSETQ in the germline V gene. CDR3 in DNA: TGCGCCAGCAGCCTGACAAGGGGTAACTACGAGCAGTACTTC. Translation: CASSLTRGNYEQYF.

This clonotype has a handful of counts. V usage is TRBV3-1 and J usage is TRBJ2-3; 12 bases map to TRBD2. CDR3 length: 16 residues. The germline CDR1 and CDR2 sequences are LGHDT and YNNKEL (reference sequence). V shed 2 bases, J shed 3 bases, and the junction held 3 bases outside the gene matches. The CDR3 DNA is TGTGCCAGCAGCCAACTAGCGGGGGGGCGGACAGATACGCAGTATTTT. This translates into CASSQLAGGRTDTQYF.

The chain is built from TRBV7-9 and TRBJ2-7; D unresolved. The germline gives CDR1 SEHNR, CDR2 FQNEAQ (reference sequence). V was cut by 5 bases and J by 3 bases, with 14 bases left in between. This CDR3 has 14 residues. Here the CDR3 reads CASSDPGRNYEQYF. The CDR3 nucleotides read TGTGCCAGCAGCGATCCCGGACGGAACTACGAGCAGTACTTC.

The chain joins TRBV27 to TRBJ2-1, with a tentative D call TRBD1 (6 bases). Trimming shortened V by 4 bases and J by 7 bases, and 17 bases separated the two germline ends. CDR3 size: 15 residues. The germline CDR1 and CDR2 sequences are MNHEY and SMNVEV (reference sequence). CDR3 residues: CASSSGQIITNEQFF. The CDR3 DNA reads as TGTGCCAGCAGTTCCGGACAGATTATAACGAATGAGCAGTTCTTC.

The rearrangement links TRBV7-9 to TRBJ1-2, with 10 positions matching TRBD1. V was pared by 5 bases and J by 3 bases, with 9 bases of the junction left unmatched. CDR1 and CDR2 from the germline V gene are SEHNR and FQNEAQ (reference sequence). CDR3 length: 16 residues. The CDR3 region has the DNA TGTGCCAGCAGCCCCGGGGACAGGGGTACGGACTATGGCTACACCTTC. Translating gives CASSPGDRGTDYGYTF.

This rearrangement joins TRBV3-1 to TRBJ2-1; 8 positions match TRBD1. Trimming cost V 1 base and J 5 bases; bases outside gene matches: 4. Germline V gives CDR1 LGHDT, CDR2 YNNKEL (reference sequence). The CDR3 runs to 15 residues. The CDR3 reads CASSQGTGSHNEQFF. In nucleotides, the CDR3 is TGTGCCAGCAGCCAAGGGACAGGGAGTCACAATGAGCAGTTCTTC.

The chain couples TRBV5-1 to TRBJ2-2, with TRBD2 matching over 8 bases. Looked up from germline, CDR1 is SGHRS and CDR2 is YFSETQ. This CDR3 comprises 14 residues. V shed 1 base and J 6 bases; nucleotides not matched to a gene: 2. The CDR3 DNA sequence: TGCGCCAGCAGCTTGACTAGCGGACCCGGGGAGCTGTTTTTT. It translates to CASSLTSGPGELFF.

V gene TRBV9 combines with J gene TRBJ2-3, with D tentatively TRBD2 (7 bases). The CDR3 contains 16 residues. The germline V gene has CDR1 SGDLS and CDR2 YYNGEE. The V gene lost 0 bases and the J gene lost 3 bases, with 14 bases spanning the gap. CDR3 nucleotide sequence: TGTGCCAGCAGCGTAGGGTGGGGGGGCCGAACAGATACGCAGTATTTT. Its translation: CASSVGWGGRTDTQYF.

This clonotype appeared a few times. The chain recombines TRBV20-1 with TRBJ1-2; D is undetermined. The ends were cut back, 0 bases at V and 4 bases at J, with 9 bases in the middle. The V gene's germline CDR1 is DFQATT and CDR2 SNEGSKA (reference sequence). There are 13 residues in the CDR3. This chain's CDR3 is CSARDLLIYGYTF. DNA for the CDR3: TGCAGTGCTAGAGATCTACTCATCTATGGCTACACCTTC.

On this clonotype: Just one base apart from a much larger clone, this may be a read error. This chain links TRBV7-2 with TRBJ2-5; TRBD2 matches at 11 bases. The germline V gene encodes CDR1 SGHTA and CDR2 FQGNSA. The CDR3 contains 16 residues. The CDR3: CASSPIAGGHEETQCF. CDR3 nucleotides: TGTGCCAGCAGCCCCATAGCGGGGGGGCATGAAGAGACCCAGTGCTTC.

The chain carries TRBV5-1 and TRBJ2-7; D may be TRBD1 or TRBD2 (6 bases each). Trimming removed 3 bases from V and 2 bases from J, with 21 bases in between. This CDR3 comprises 17 residues. In germline, CDR1 is SGHRS, CDR2 YFSETQ. The CDR3 region is CASSWGAIKSLAYEQYF. The CDR3 nucleotides are TGCGCCAGCAGCTGGGGGGCTATAAAGAGTCTAGCCTACGAGCAGTACTTC.

Notes on this clonotype: Since a much larger clone is just one base distant, this may be a read error. The gene calls are TRBV6-2 or TRBV6-3 and TRBJ2-3, with TRBD2 identical over 7 bases. Germline loops: CDR1 MNHEY, CDR2 SVGEGT. The CDR3 contains 12 residues. Trimming removed 5 bases from V and 8 bases from J; junction bases left unmatched: 4. CDR3 sequence reads: CASSRWEGTQYF. CDR3 coding DNA: TGTGCCAGCAGTCGCTGGGAGGGTACGCAGTATTTT.

This clonotype showed up just a few times. The genes are TRBV29-1 and TRBJ2-1; TRBD1 agrees at 7 bases. Germline CDR1 SQVTM, CDR2 ANQGSEA. CDR3 length: 12 residues. V gave up 1 base and J gave up 8 bases; unmatched junction bases: 2. CDR3 DNA sequence: TGCAGCGTTGAAGCAGGGGGATATGAGCAGTTCTTC. It yields the protein CSVEAGGYEQFF.

The chain uses TRBV20-1 and TRBJ2-5; 7 bases map to TRBD1. This CDR3 region has 14 residues. Germline CDR1 is DFQATT and CDR2 is SNEGSKA (reference sequence). J lost 5 bases, V lost 4 bases, and 10 bases had no gene match. The CDR3 reads CSAKTGTTPETQYF. The CDR3 bases are TGCAGTGCTAAGACAGGGACGACGCCGGAGACCCAGTACTTC.

This clonotype has just a few counts. The V gene is TRBV20-1, the J gene TRBJ2-3, with a weak D call TRBD2 (6 bases). V was shortened by 6 bases and J by 6 bases, with 22 bases between the two germline ends. This CDR3 spans 15 amino acids. CDR1 is DFQATT and CDR2 is SNEGSKA in the germline V gene (reference sequence). CDR3 sequence (DNA): TGCAGTGCCCCAAGACTAGACTACACCCCTGATACGCAGTATTTT. This gives the protein CSAPRLDYTPDTQYF.

The chain uses TRBV27 and TRBJ1-6; perhaps TRBD1 as D (5 bases). Germline V gene lookup returns CDR1 MNHEY and CDR2 SMNVEV (reference sequence). The CDR3 length is 12 residues. CDR3 region: CVTRDFNSPLHF. The DNA of the CDR3 is TGTGTCACCAGGGATTTTAATTCACCCCTCCACTTT.